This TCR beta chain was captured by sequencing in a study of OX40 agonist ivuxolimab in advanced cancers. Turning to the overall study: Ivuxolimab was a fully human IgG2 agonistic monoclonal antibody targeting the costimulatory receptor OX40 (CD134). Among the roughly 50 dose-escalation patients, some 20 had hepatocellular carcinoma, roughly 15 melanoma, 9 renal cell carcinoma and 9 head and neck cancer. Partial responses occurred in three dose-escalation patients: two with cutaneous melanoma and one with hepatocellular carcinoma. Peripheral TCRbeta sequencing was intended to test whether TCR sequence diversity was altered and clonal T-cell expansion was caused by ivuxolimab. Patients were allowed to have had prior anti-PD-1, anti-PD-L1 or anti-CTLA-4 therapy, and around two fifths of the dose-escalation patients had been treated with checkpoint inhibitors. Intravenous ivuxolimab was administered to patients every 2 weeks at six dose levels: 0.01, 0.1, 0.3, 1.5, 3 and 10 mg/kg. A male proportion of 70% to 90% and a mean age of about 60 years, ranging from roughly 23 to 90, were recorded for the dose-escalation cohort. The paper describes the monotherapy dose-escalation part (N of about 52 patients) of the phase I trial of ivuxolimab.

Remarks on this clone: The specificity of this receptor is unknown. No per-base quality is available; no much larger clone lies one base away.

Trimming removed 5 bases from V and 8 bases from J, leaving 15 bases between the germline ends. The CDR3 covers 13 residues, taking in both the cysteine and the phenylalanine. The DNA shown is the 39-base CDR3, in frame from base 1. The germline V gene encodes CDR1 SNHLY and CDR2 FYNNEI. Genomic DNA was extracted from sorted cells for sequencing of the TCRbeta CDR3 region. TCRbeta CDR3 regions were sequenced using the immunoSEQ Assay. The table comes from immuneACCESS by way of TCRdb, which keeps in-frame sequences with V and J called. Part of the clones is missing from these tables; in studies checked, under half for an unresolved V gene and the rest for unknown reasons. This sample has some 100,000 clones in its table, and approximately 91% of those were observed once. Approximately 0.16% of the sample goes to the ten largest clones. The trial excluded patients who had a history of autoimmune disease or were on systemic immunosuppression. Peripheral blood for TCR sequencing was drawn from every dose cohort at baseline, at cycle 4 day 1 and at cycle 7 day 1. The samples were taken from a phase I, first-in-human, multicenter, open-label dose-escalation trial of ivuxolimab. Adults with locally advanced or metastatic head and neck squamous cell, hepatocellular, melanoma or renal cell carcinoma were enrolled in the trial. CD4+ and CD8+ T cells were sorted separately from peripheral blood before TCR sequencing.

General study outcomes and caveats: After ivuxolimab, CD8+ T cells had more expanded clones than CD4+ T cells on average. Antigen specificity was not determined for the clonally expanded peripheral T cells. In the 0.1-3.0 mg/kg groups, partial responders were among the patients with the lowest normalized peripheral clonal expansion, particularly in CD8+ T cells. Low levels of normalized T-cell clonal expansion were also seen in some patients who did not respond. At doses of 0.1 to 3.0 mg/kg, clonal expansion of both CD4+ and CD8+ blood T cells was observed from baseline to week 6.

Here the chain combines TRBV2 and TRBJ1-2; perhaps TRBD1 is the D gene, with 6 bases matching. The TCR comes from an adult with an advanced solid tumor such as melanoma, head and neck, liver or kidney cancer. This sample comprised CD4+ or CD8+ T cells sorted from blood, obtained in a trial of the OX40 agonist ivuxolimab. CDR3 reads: CASSPGTSRGYTF. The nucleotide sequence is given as TGTGCCAGCAGTCCCGGGACATCAAGAGGCTACACCTTC.